Below are 27 T cell receptor beta chains sequenced from a single sample in a study of radiotherapy plus CTLA-4 blockade in lung cancer. Here immunoSEQ multiplex PCR was the method, and the copy in TCRdb shows in-frame clones only, minus some. The data hold about 82,000 clones, with about two thirds observed a single time. The specimen comprised peripheral blood, sampled from a patient treated with radiotherapy plus ipilimumab. The receptors shown here come from a human donor with non-small cell lung cancer that progressed on radiotherapy plus ipilimumab.

The CDR3 DNA reads TGTGCCAGCAGCTTAACGGGAGGGGAGGGTTCACCCCTCCACTTT. Amino acid sequence: CASSLTGGEGSPLHF. V is TRBV7-3 and J is TRBJ1-6; D may be TRBD1 (5 bases). There are 15 residues in the CDR3. The V and J ends lost 0 bases and 9 bases respectively, with 12 bases between them. CDR1 and CDR2 (germline): SGHTA, FQGTGA. Based on the CDR3 plus reference TRBV7-3 and TRBJ1-6, the full variable domain is GAGVSQTPSNKVTEKGKYVELRCDPISGHTALYWYRQSLGQGPEFLIYFQGTGAADDSGLPNDRFFAVRPEGSVSTLKIQRTERGDSAVYLCASSLTGGEGSPLHFGNGTRLTVT.

The chain combines TRBV6-5 with TRBJ2-7; 9 bases line up with TRBD1. The trim removed 0 bases at V and 3 bases at J, leaving 3 bases unmatched. The CDR3 loop spans 15 amino acids. Germline-derived CDR1 and CDR2 are MNHEY and SVGAGI. The CDR3 loop reads CASSYSTGGNYEQYF. For the CDR3, the DNA is TGTGCCAGCAGTTACTCGACAGGGGGGAACTACGAGCAGTACTTC.

This clone has ten or more counts. V and J are TRBV19 and TRBJ2-4; D uncertain. The CDR3 is made up of 14 amino acids. Germline V gene lookup returns CDR1 LNHDA and CDR2 SQIVND (reference sequence). The germline V and J ends were trimmed by 3 bases and 0 bases, with 6 bases remaining between them. CDR3 in DNA: TGTGCCAGTAGTATGCTGGGAGCCAAAAACATTCAGTACTTC. Its translation is CASSMLGAKNIQYF.

This clone occurred a few times. The V and J genes are TRBV19 and TRBJ1-2, with TRBD1 matching 8 bases. This CDR3 has 18 amino acids. V lost 5 bases and J lost 7; bases outside the gene matches: 21. Germline CDR1 and CDR2: LNHDA and SQIVND (reference sequence). The CDR3 coding sequence is TGTGCCAGTAGTCCCGCAGGGTTCGGGACAGGTCCTTTGAGTGGCTACACCTTC. Residues: CASSPAGFGTGPLSGYTF.

J is TRBJ1-6 and V is TRBV2; D is undetermined. Deletions cut 7 bases from V and 6 bases from J, with 10 bases between. CDR1 is SNHLY, CDR2 FYNNEI, per germline. The CDR3 spans 13 residues. CDR3 in amino acids: CASIPPGNSPLHF. The CDR3 DNA is TGTGCCAGCATTCCGCCGGGTAATTCACCCCTCCACTTT.

The CDR3 protein is CASSWGQNTEAFF. The CDR3, as DNA: TGTGCCAGCAGTTGGGGGCAGAACACTGAAGCTTTCTTT. The chain employs TRBV6-1 and TRBJ1-1, with D possibly matching TRBD1 (6 bases). CDR3 length: 13 residues. V was cut by 5 bases and J by 1 base, with 8 bases left in between. The germline gives CDR1 MNHNS, CDR2 SASEGT.

The rearrangement joins TRBV15 to TRBJ2-1, with 7 nucleotides matching TRBD2. The J segment lost 10 bases and the V segment lost 0 bases, leaving 18 bases of the junction unmatched. CDR1 and CDR2 (germline): LNHNV, YYDKDF (reference sequence). This CDR3 has 18 residues. In DNA form, the CDR3 reads TGTGCCACCAGCAGAGATTGGAGGGAAGGTAGACTAGCAGAAGAGCAGTTCTTC. Translation: CATSRDWREGRLAEEQFF.

V usage is TRBV5-1 and J usage is TRBJ2-3, with D possibly matching TRBD2 (5 bases). The V end lost 0 bases, the J end lost 4 bases, and 12 bases lay between the germline ends. The CDR3 loop spans 15 amino acids. Per germline, CDR1 SGHRS and CDR2 YFSETQ. The DNA for the CDR3 is TGCGCCAGCAGCTTGGTTCTAGCAAGCGCAGATACGCAGTATTTT. Amino acids: CASSLVLASADTQYF.

The chain joins TRBV28 to TRBJ2-3, with D perhaps matching TRBD2 (5 bases). The V gene's germline CDR1 is MDHEN and CDR2 SYDVKM. Trimming stripped 2 bases from V and 0 bases from J, with 9 bases between. This CDR3 region has 15 residues. CDR3 nucleotide sequence: TGTGCCAGCAGTTTAGAGGACTCTAGCACAGATACGCAGTATTTT. Translating gives CASSLEDSSTDTQYF.

The CDR3 here is CASRTYRGGSPLHF. In DNA, the CDR3 is TGTGCCAGTAGGACCTACAGGGGTGGTTCACCCCTCCACTTT. The V gene is TRBV19, the J gene TRBJ1-6; 7 bases fit TRBD1. This CDR3 has 14 residues. The junction had 8 bases not matched to a gene; V was cut back by 6 bases and J by 9 bases. Germline V gene data show CDR1 as LNHDA and CDR2 as SQIVND (reference sequence).

V usage is TRBV11-1 and J usage is TRBJ2-7; D unclear. The length of the CDR3 is 13 residues. Trimming pared 2 bases from V and 1 base from J, leaving 6 bases between. The germline V gene encodes CDR1 SGHAT and CDR2 FQDESV (reference sequence). The CDR3 DNA reads TGTGCCAGCAGCTTAACGGATTCCTACGAGCAGTACTTC. Protein product: CASSLTDSYEQYF. Full variable domain (rest looked up from reference TRBV11-1 and TRBJ2-7): EAEVAQSPRYKITEKSQAVAFWCDPISGHATLYWYRQILGQGPELLVQFQDESVVDDSQLPKDRFSAERLKGVDSTLKIQPAELGDSAMYLCASSLTDSYEQYFGPGTRLTVT.

The DNA for the CDR3 is TGTGCCAGCAGCTATCGGGGCTTTACGAGCACAGATACGCAGTATTTT. It translates to CASSYRGFTSTDTQYF. The chain joins TRBV9 to TRBJ2-3; perhaps D is TRBD1 or TRBD2 (5 bases each). CDR1 and CDR2 from the germline V gene are SGDLS and YYNGEE. Trimming pared 4 bases from V and 0 bases from J, leaving 15 bases between. This CDR3 contains 16 residues.

This clone rates as medium-sized. The CDR3 DNA is TGTGCCAGCAGTACTCTACAGGGTAATCAGCCCCAGCATTTT. This codes for CASSTLQGNQPQHF. The chain carries TRBV28 and TRBJ1-5, with D maybe TRBD1 (6 bases). With 5 bases removed from V and 4 bases from J, the gap between germline ends came to 12 bases. CDR3 length: 14 amino acids. Germline assignment: CDR1 MDHEN and CDR2 SYDVKM.

The chain joins TRBV5-1 to TRBJ1-1; 10 nucleotides match TRBD1. J lost 4 bases, V lost 4 bases, and 13 bases had no gene match. The CDR3 runs 17 residues. Germline values: CDR1 SGHRS, CDR2 YFSETQ. The CDR3 loop reads CASSTFPRDRGFTEAFF. In nucleotides, the CDR3 is TGCGCCAGCAGCACCTTCCCCCGGGACAGGGGTTTCACTGAAGCTTTCTTT.

This clone was seen a single time. The V call is TRBV18, the J call TRBJ2-5; D gene unclear. This CDR3 is built from 17 residues. CDR1 KGHSH and CDR2 LQKENI come from the germline V gene. V was cut by 2 bases and J by 4 bases, with 20 bases left in between. The CDR3 DNA follows: TGTGCCAGCTCACCAAATCCTCCGTCCCTAGGAGTAGAGACCCAGTACTTC. Residues: CASSPNPPSLGVETQYF.

V and J are TRBV5-1 and TRBJ2-7, with 8 bases identical to TRBD2. Trimming took 0 bases from V and 2 from J; bases not matched to a gene: 4. Germline CDR1 is SGHRS and CDR2 is YFSETQ. The CDR3 totals 15 residues. CDR3 in amino acids: CASSLERAGAYEQYF. The CDR3 coding sequence is TGCGCCAGCAGCTTGGAGCGAGCGGGGGCCTACGAGCAGTACTTC.

V gene TRBV27 combines with J gene TRBJ1-2, with 7 bases lining up with TRBD1. The germline CDR1 and CDR2 sequences are MNHEY and SMNVEV (reference sequence). V dropped 3 bases and J dropped 4; count of bases not matched to a gene: 11. The CDR3 is made up of 16 amino acids. CDR3 protein: CASSLAADRASYGYTF. The CDR3 coding sequence is TGTGCCAGCAGTTTGGCCGCCGACAGGGCCAGCTATGGCTACACCTTC.

The V gene is TRBV9, the J gene TRBJ2-2, with D possibly being TRBD1 or TRBD2 (5 bases each). The CDR3 totals 14 residues. Germline CDR1 is SGDLS and CDR2 is YYNGEE. V lost 3 bases and J 6 bases, leaving 12 bases between the germline ends. The CDR3: CASSEGTVPGELFF. The CDR3, as DNA: TGTGCCAGCAGCGAAGGGACGGTCCCCGGGGAGCTGTTTTTT.

V usage is TRBV5-6 and J usage is TRBJ1-1; D remains ambiguous. V lost 1 base and J 2 bases, leaving 12 bases between the germline ends. From germline, CDR1 is SGHDT and CDR2 YYEEEE. This CDR3 spans 15 amino acids. The CDR3 DNA follows: TGTGCCAGCAGCTTGACCAGACGGTCTAACACTGAAGCTTTCTTT. Translating gives CASSLTRRSNTEAFF.

DNA of the CDR3: TGTGCCAGCAGTCCACTAGCGGAGAGCTCCTACGAGCAGTACTTC. Its translation is CASSPLAESSYEQYF. This rearrangement joins TRBV28 to TRBJ2-7; 8 bases fit TRBD2. The CDR3 loop spans 15 amino acids. The germline CDR1 and CDR2 sequences are MDHEN and SYDVKM. Trimming removed 5 bases from V and 0 bases from J; junction bases left unmatched: 6.

The chain combines TRBV4-3 with TRBJ1-2, with 12 positions matching TRBD1. V lost 3 bases to trimming and J lost 8 bases; unmatched junction nucleotides: 7. CDR3 length equals 15 residues. CDR1 is LGHNA and CDR2 is YSLEER in the germline V gene. The CDR3 DNA is TGCGCCAGCAGCCATACCGGGACAGGGGGCCAAGGCTACACCTTC. Residues: CASSHTGTGGQGYTF.

The chain uses TRBV11-2 and TRBJ1-2; D ambiguous. This CDR3 has 14 amino acids. Germline CDR1 SGHAT, CDR2 FQNNGV. With 5 bases removed from V and 3 bases from J, the gap between germline ends came to 13 bases. This CDR3 is CASSPLNADYGYTF. CDR3 bases: TGTGCCAGCAGCCCCCTAAACGCCGACTATGGCTACACCTTC.

This clone has just a few counts. The V and J genes are TRBV7-8 and TRBJ2-7; 7 nucleotides match TRBD1. From germline, CDR1 is SGHVS and CDR2 FQNEAQ. The V and J ends lost 0 bases and 4 bases, in that order; junction bases with no gene match: 6. The CDR3 runs to 15 residues. CDR3 bases: TGTGCCAGCAGCTTAGCGTCAGGGGGATCGTACGAGCAGTACTTC. It yields the protein CASSLASGGSYEQYF.

This clone was seen a handful of times. The chain uses TRBV9 and TRBJ2-2; D not certain. The CDR3 sequence is 12 residues long. Germline CDR1 SGDLS, CDR2 YYNGEE. The V and J ends lost 0 bases and 5 bases respectively, with 2 bases between them. CDR3 DNA sequence: TGTGCCAGCAGCGTAGAGACCGGGGAGCTGTTTTTT. Its protein is CASSVETGELFF.

The CDR3 DNA sequence: TGTGCCAGTAGTATATACTCTGGGGCCAACGTCCTGACTTTC. Translating gives CASSIYSGANVLTF. This rearrangement joins TRBV19 to TRBJ2-6, with D unclear. This CDR3 contains 14 residues. CDR1 is LNHDA and CDR2 is SQIVND in the germline V gene (reference sequence). V lost 2 bases and J 0 bases, leaving 2 bases between the germline ends.

The V gene is TRBV5-5, the J gene TRBJ2-7; D remains ambiguous. Germline V gives CDR1 SGHKS, CDR2 YYEKEE (reference sequence). V lost 3 bases, J lost 3 bases, and 10 bases lay in between. The CDR3 is made up of 13 amino acids. The CDR3 protein is CASSSSVGYEQYF. The CDR3 coding sequence is TGTGCCAGCAGCTCCTCTGTCGGCTACGAGCAGTACTTC. The full variable domain, with the rest looked up from reference TRBV5-5 and TRBJ2-7, is DAGVTQSPTHLIKTRGQQVTLRCSPISGHKSVSWYQQVLGQGPQFIFQYYEKEERGRGNFPDRFSARQFPNYSSELNVNALLLGDSALYLCASSSSVGYEQYFGPGTRLTVT.

The CDR3 DNA reads as TGTGCCAGCAGTATTACAGGGAGCGAGCAGTACTTC. This codes for CASSITGSEQYF. The V gene is TRBV6-1, the J gene TRBJ2-7, with D possibly matching TRBD1 (6 bases). CDR1 and CDR2 from the germline V gene are MNHNS and SASEGT. The CDR3 sequence is 12 residues long. The germline V and J ends were trimmed by 5 bases and 6 bases, with 11 bases remaining between them.